This TCR beta chain was recorded in a study of blood T cell repertoires in COVID-19. Study information: The cDNA or gDNA used as material had been derived from T cells, B-cell-depleted T cells, or PBMCs.

The authors' processing: By means of reference gene primer amplification, nucleated cell counts were estimated. Repertoires were generated with immunoSEQ multiplex PCR, while TCRdb's copy carries only in-frame clones and drops some. The V and J calls and clone size were taken over from that table, and D and trimming were inferred from the DNA. The repertoire holds around 160,000 clones, with approximately 88% as singletons. The CDR3 contains 15 residues. CDR1 and CDR2 from the germline V gene are SGHVS and FNYEAQ. V was shortened by 2 bases and J by 3 bases, with 11 bases between the two germline ends. This clone has a handful of counts.

The clonotype originates from a man in his sixties with acute or convalescent COVID-19. The chain couples TRBV7-6 to TRBJ1-3; no firm D call. The material sequenced was peripheral blood. CDR3 amino acids: CASSLIDNHGNTIYF. The CDR3 bases are TGTGCCAGCAGCTTAATCGACAATCATGGAAACACCATATATTTT.